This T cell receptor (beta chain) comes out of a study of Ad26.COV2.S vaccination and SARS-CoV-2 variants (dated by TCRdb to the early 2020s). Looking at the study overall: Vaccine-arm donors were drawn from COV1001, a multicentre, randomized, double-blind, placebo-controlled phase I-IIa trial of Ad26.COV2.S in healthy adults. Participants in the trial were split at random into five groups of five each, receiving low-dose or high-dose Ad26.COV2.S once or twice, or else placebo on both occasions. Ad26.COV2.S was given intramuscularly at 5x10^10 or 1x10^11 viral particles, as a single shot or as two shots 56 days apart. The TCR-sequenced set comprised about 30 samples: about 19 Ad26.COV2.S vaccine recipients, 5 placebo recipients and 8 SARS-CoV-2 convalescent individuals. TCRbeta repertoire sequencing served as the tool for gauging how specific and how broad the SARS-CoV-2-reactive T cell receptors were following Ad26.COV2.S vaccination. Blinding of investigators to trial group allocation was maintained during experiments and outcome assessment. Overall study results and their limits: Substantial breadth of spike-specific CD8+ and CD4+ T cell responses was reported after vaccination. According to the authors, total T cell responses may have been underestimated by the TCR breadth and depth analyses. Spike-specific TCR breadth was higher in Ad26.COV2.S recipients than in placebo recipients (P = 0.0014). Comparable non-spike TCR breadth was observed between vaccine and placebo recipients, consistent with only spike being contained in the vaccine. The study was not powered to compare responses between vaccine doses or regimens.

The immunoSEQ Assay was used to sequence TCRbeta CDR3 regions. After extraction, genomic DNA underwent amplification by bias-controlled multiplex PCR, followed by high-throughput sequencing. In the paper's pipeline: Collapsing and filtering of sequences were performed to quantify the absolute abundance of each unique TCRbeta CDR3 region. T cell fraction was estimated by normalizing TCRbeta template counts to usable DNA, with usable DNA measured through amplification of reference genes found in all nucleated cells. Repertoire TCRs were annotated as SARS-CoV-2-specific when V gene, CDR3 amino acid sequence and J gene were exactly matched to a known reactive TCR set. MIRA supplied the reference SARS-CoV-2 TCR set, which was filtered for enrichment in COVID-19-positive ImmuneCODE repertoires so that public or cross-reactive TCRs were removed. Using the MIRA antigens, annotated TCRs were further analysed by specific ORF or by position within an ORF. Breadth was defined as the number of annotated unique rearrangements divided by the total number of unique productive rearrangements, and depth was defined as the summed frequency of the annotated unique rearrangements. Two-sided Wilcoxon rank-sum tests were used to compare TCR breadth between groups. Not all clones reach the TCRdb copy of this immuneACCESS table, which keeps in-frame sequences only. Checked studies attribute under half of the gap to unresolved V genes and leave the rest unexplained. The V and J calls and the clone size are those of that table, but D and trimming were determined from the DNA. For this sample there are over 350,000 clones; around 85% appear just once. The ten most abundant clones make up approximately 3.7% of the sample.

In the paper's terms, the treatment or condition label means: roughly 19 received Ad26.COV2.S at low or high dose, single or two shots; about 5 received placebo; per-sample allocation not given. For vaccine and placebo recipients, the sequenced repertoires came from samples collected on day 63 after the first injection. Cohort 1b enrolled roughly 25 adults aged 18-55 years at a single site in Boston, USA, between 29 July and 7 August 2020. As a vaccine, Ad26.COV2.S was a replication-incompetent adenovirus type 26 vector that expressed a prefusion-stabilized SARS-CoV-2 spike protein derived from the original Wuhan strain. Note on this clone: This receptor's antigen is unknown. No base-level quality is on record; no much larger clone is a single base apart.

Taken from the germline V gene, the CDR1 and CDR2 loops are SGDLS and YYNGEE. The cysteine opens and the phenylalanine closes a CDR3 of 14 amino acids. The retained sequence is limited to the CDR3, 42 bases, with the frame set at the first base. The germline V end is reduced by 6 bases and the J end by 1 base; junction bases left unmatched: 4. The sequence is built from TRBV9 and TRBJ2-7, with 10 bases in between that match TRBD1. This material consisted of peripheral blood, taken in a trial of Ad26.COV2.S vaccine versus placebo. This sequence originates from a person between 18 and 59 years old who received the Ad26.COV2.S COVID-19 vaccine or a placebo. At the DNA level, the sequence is TGTGCCAGCACCTTGGGACAGGGGTCCTACGAGCAGTACTTC. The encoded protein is CASTLGQGSYEQYF.